The sequence of this TCR beta chain was determined in a study of read filtering for tumor transcriptome and immune sequencing. The CDR3 runs 14 residues. Trimming removed 0 bases from V and 3 bases from J, with 6 bases in between. CDR1 is SGDLS and CDR2 is YYNGEE in the germline V gene. This clonotype was counted many times. The library was built from roughly 400 ng RNA with molecular barcoded adaptors for alpha/delta and beta/gamma chains. TCRdb ran MiXCR on the reads and lists one entry per CDR3 protein. The sample shows about 35,000 distinct CDR3 sequences, about 13% of them seen only once. This chain connects TRBV9 to TRBJ2-2; D gene uncertain. The sequence was collected from a donor older than 35 with multiple myeloma. What was sequenced was a population of CD138-negative cells sorted from bone marrow. The CDR3 protein is CASSVVGHTGELFF. DNA for the CDR3: TGTGCCAGCAGCGTAGTTGGCCACACCGGGGAGCTGTTTTTT.